This T cell receptor beta chain was recorded in a study of shared clonotypes between healthy human individuals (dated by TCRdb to 2020 to 2022). Regarding the research as a whole: The cohort included a few men and a couple of women between 18 and 49 years of age. To increase sequencing depth and limit assay-specific biases, TCR repertoire library preparation and sequencing were carried out by different laboratories using diverse techniques. The study deeply sequenced blood TCR repertoires of several healthy adults to estimate repertoire size and the extent of clonotype sharing between individuals. For each donor, three plates each were used for CD4 naive and CD4 memory, two plates were used for CD8 naive, and one plate was used for CD8 memory. Per donor, leukapheresis produced somewhere between about 0.94 and 9.5 billion PBMCs.

Paper-wide results and their limitations: Naive subsets generally had larger estimated clonotype richness than memory subsets. Rarefaction of sorted-subset datasets indicated incomplete sequencing despite the large sequencing depth. Based on pairwise subsampling, the degree of clonotype sharing among donors was expected to be affected by sequencing depth. Sharing across a handful of donors was observed for 5% to 6.5% of naive CD4, over 3% of naive CD8, roughly 2.4% of memory CD4, and about 0.39% of memory CD8 clonotypes. Because the study included only a small number of donors, the genetic and exposure-history diversity represented was limited. Only blood was sampled, and tissue TCR repertoires likely differ from those in blood. Compared with non-shared clonotypes, the clonotypes found in all four sorted-subset donors had higher generation probabilities.

Counted from cysteine to phenylalanine, this CDR3 has 13 amino acids. Only the CDR3 part of the read is kept: 39 bases, read in frame from the first base. In the germline V gene, CDR1 corresponds to SGHTA and CDR2 to FQGNSA. Trimming at the junction amounts to 4 bases on V and 2 bases on J, and the germline ends lie 9 bases apart. About this clone: The target of this receptor is not known. No base quality information exists; no much larger clone differs at one position.

CD8 naive samples consisted of CD45RO-negative cells that were positively selected for CCR7, yielding a CD45RA+CCR7+ population without TemRA cells. Donors were healthy HIV-negative adults with no recently reported acute infections or vaccinations. Only Caucasian adults living in Nashville, Tennessee, USA were represented among the donors. After blood collection by leukapheresis, PBMCs were isolated using Ficoll-Histopaque density gradient centrifugation and then cryopreserved in the vapor phase of liquid nitrogen. Analytical flow cytometry was used to check the purity and quantity of each magnetically sorted T cell population. Genomic DNA was isolated from every sorted fraction and measured by UV absorbance on a Nanodrop 2000c. Using the deep immunoSEQ assay, TCR CDR3 regions were amplified from genomic DNA by multiplex PCR. Extracted genomic DNA from each cell subset was distributed evenly across all wells of several immunoSEQ 96-well plates, and each plate was treated as a replicate. Each replicate PCR for sorted subsets received approximately 200 ng genomic DNA, equal to about 30,000 T cell genomes. The purified libraries were quantified using a Qubit 3.0 fluorometer, sized with a Bioanalyzer 2100, and then quantified again using the KAPA Library Quantification kit. A separate single-read 150-cycle Illumina NextSeq 550 flow cell was used to sequence each immunoSEQ 96-well plate. The published analysis was carried out like this. The immunoSEQ output contained only junctional sequences without quality scores, so filtering could not match that applied to full-length reads. Sequences were annotated with PyIR, a Python wrapper for IgBLAST v1.9, and V/J genes and CDR3 were assigned using IMGT germline references. Reads were removed for weak V/J assignments (E-value above 1e-6), missing CDR3, stop codons, out-of-frame junctions, or ambiguous translated residues. A V3J clonotype was defined by an identical inferred V gene, J gene, and CDR3 amino acid sequence. To compute the percentage overlap between repertoires, the number of shared unique clonotypes was divided by the size of the smaller repertoire. RTK rarefaction, the Chao1 estimator, and Recon v2.1 estimates of unobserved clonotypes were used to assess repertoire richness. OLGA was used to compute generation probabilities for all TCRbeta clonotypes that the gDNA method yielded from a handful of donors. Held by TCRdb, this immuneACCESS table contains in-frame sequences only and omits some clones. Under half of the omission traces to an unresolved V gene where checked; the cause of the rest is unknown. D and trimming come from the DNA, and the V and J calls and clone size come from that table. This sample has some 800,000 clones in its table, and almost 95% of those were observed once. 20% to 30% of the sample belongs to the ten largest clones.

The TCR originated in a man aged 25-45 years in good health. The chain is assembled from TRBV7-2 and TRBJ2-7; the D gene cannot be named for sure. Sequencing was done on a sample of naive CD8+ T cells sorted from blood. Reading the label with the study, this specimen's cell subset or site is: CD45RA+CCR7+. The sequenced DNA: TGTGCCAGCAGCTCCGAAAACACCTACGAGCAGTACTTC. It encodes CASSSENTYEQYF.